Listed here are 2 T cell receptor beta chains from one sample, sequenced in a study of cytomegalovirus exposure and HLA in healthy donors. PCR involved 60 Vbeta and 13 Jbeta primers. Assay used: immunoSEQ multiplex PCR; TCRdb lists only in-frame clones, some missing. The sample includes approximately 190,000 clones, approximately 78% seen only once; the top ten take around 0.75%. Sequenced material: PBMCs. The receptors here all came from a woman aged 18-29 years in good health and CMV-seronegative.

The chain couples TRBV11-2 to TRBJ1-3; no clear D. Germline CDR1 is SGHAT and CDR2 is FQNNGV. The V gene lost 6 bases and the J gene lost 0 bases, with 9 bases spanning the gap. CDR3 length: 14 amino acids. The CDR3 sequence is CASRKSYSGNTIYF. Written as DNA, the CDR3 is TGTGCCAGCAGAAAGAGCTACTCTGGAAACACCATATATTTT.

This clone has just a few counts. CDR3 coding DNA: TGTGCCAGCAGTGATCTGCGGGGGCGGACTGAAGCTTTCTTT. Translation gives CASSDLRGRTEAFF. This sequence joins TRBV6-5 and TRBJ1-1; tentatively, D is TRBD1 (6 bases). The V gene's germline CDR1 is MNHEY and CDR2 SVGAGI. The CDR3 is 14 residues long. V was trimmed by 5 bases and J by 5 bases, leaving 15 bases between them.